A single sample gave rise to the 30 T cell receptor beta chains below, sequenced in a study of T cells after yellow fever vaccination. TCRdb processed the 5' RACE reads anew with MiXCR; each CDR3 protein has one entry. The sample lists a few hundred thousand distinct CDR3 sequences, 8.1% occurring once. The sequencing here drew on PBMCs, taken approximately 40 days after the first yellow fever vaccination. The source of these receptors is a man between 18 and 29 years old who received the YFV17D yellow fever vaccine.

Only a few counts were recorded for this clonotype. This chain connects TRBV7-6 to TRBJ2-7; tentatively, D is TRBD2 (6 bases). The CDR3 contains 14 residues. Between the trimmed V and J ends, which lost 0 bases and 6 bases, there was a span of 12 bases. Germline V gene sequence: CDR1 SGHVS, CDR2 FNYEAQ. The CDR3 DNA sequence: TGTGCCAGCAGCTTAGCGACTAGGGTTGGCGAGCAGTACTTC. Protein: CASSLATRVGEQYF. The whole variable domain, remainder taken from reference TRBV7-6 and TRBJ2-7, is GAGVSQSPRYKVTKRGQDVALRCDPISGHVSLYWYRQALGQGPEFLTYFNYEAQQDKSGLPNDRFSAERPEGSISTLTIQRTEQRDSAMYRCASSLATRVGEQYFGPGTRLTVT.

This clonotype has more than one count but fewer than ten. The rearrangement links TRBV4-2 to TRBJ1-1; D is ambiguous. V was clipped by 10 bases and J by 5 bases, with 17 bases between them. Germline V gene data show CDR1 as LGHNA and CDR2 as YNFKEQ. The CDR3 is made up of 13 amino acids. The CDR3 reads CATVREGGTEAFF. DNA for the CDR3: TGTGCCACCGTCCGGGAGGGAGGGACTGAAGCTTTCTTT.

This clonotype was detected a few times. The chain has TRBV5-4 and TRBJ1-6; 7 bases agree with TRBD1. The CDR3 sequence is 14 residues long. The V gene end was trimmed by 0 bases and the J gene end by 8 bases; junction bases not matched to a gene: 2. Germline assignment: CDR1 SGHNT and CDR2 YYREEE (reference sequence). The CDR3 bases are TGTGCCAGCAGCTTGGAGGGGGCCTATTCACCCCTCCACTTT. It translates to CASSLEGAYSPLHF.

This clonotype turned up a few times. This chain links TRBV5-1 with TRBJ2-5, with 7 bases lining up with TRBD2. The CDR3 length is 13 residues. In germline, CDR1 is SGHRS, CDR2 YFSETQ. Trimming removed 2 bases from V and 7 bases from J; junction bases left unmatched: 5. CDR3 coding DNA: TGCGCCAGCAGCTTACGGGGAGGGCGGACCCAGTACTTC. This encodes CASSLRGGRTQYF.

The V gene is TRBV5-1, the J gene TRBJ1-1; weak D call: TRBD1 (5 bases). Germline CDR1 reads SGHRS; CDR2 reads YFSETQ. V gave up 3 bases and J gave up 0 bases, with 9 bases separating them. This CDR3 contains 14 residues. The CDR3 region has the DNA TGCGCCAGCAGCTCCCTACAGGTGAACACTGAAGCTTTCTTT. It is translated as CASSSLQVNTEAFF.

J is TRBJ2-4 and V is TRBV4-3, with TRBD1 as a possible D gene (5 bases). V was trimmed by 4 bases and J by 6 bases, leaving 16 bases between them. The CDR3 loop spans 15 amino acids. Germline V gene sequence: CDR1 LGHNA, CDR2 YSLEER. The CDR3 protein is CASSPRVSTPNIQYF. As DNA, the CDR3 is TGCGCCAGCAGCCCCAGGGTTTCAACCCCAAACATTCAGTACTTC.

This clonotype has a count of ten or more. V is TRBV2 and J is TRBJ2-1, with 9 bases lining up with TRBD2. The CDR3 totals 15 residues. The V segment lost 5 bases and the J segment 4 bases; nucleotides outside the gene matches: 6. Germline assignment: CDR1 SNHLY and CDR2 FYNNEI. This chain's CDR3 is CASSPGTSRYNEQFF. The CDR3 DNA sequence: TGTGCCAGCAGTCCCGGGACTAGCCGTTACAATGAGCAGTTCTTC.

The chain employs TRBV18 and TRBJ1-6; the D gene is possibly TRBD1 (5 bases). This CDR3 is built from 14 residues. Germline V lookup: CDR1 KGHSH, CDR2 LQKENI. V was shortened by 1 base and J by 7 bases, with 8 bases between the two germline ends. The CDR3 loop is CASSPRAGNSPLHF. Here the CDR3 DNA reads TGTGCCAGCTCACCACGAGCAGGGAATTCACCCCTCCACTTT.

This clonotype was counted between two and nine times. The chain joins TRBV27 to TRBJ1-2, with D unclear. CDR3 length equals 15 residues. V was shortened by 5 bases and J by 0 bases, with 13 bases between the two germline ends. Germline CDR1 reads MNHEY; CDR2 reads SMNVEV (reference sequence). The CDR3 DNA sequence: TGTGCCAGCAGTAACAGACACCTCACTAACTATGGCTACACCTTC. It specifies CASSNRHLTNYGYTF.

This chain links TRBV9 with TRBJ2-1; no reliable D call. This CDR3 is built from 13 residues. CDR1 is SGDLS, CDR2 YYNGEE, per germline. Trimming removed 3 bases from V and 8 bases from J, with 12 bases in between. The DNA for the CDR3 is TGTGCCAGCAGCGCCCCATCCTCGTATGAGCAGTTCTTC. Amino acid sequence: CASSAPSSYEQFF.

The CDR3 reads CASSQTVNGPQHF. CDR3 coding DNA: TGTGCCAGCAGCCAGACAGTGAATGGGCCCCAGCATTTT. The V gene is TRBV6-1, the J gene TRBJ1-5; D may be TRBD1 (5 bases). Between the trimmed V and J ends, which lost 6 bases and 9 bases, there was a span of 15 bases. Germline lookup yields CDR1 MNHNS and CDR2 SASEGT. The CDR3 contains 13 residues.

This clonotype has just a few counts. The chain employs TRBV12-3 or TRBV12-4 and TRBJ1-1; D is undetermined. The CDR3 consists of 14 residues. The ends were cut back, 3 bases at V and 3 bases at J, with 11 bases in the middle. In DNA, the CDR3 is TGTGCCAGCAGTTTGGCCGAGGTTTACACTGAAGCTTTCTTT. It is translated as CASSLAEVYTEAFF.

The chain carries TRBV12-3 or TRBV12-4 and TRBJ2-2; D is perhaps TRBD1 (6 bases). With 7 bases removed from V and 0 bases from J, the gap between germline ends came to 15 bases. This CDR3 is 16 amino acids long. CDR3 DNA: TGTGCCAGCACCCTCGGACAGACCTCGAACACCGGGGAGCTGTTTTTT. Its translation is CASTLGQTSNTGELFF.

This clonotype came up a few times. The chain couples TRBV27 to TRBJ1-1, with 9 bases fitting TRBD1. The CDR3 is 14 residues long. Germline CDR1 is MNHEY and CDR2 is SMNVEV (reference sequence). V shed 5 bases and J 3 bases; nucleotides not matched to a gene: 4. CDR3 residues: CASSERDRDTEAFF. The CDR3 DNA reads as TGTGCCAGCAGTGAACGGGACAGGGACACTGAAGCTTTCTTT.

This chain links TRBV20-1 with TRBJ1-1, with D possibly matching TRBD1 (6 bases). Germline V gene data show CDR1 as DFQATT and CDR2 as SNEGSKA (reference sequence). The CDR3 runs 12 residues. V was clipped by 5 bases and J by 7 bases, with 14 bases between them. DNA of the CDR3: TGCAGTGCTCCCGGGACAAAATATGAAGCTTTCTTT. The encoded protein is CSAPGTKYEAFF.

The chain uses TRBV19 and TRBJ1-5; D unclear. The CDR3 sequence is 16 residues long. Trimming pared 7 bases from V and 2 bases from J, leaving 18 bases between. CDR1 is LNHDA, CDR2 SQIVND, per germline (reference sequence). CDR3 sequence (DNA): TGTGCCAGTACCCCCCTAGGAGGGTACGGCAATCAGCCCCAGCATTTT. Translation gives CASTPLGGYGNQPQHF.

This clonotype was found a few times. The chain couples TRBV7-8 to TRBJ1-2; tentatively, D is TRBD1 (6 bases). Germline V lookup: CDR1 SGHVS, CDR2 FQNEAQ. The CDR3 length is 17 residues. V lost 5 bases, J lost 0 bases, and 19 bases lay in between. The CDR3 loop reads CASSDEMTGLPNYGYTF. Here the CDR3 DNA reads TGTGCCAGCAGCGACGAGATGACAGGCCTCCCTAACTATGGCTACACCTTC.

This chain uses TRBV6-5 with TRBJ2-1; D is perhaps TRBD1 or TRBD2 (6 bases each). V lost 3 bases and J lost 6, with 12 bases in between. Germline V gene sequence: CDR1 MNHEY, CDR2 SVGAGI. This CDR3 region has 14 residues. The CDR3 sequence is CASSYSGGLNEQFF. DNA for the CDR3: TGTGCCAGCAGTTATTCCGGGGGCCTCAATGAGCAGTTCTTC.

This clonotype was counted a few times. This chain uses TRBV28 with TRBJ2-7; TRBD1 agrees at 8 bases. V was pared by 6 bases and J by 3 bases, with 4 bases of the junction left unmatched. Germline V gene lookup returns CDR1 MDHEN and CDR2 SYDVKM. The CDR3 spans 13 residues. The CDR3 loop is CASRDRVGYEQYV. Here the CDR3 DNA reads TGTGCCAGCAGGGACAGGGTTGGCTACGAGCAGTACGTC.

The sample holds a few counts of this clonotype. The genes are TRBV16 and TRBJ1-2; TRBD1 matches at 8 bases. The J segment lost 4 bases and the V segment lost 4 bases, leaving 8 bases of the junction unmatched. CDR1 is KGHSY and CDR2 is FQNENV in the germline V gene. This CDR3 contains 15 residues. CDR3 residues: CASSPHRTGSYGYTF. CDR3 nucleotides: TGTGCCAGCAGCCCACATCGGACAGGGTCCTATGGCTACACCTTC.

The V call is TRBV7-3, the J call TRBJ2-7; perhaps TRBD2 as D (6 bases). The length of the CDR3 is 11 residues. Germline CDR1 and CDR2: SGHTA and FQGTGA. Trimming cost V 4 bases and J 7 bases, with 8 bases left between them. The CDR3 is CASSSGGEQYF. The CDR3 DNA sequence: TGTGCCAGCAGCTCTGGGGGGGAGCAGTACTTC.

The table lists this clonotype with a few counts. As DNA, the CDR3 is TGTGCCAGCTACACAGGGAAAAGGGGAGGCTACACCTTC. Protein product: CASYTGKRGGYTF. The V gene is TRBV6-6, the J gene TRBJ1-2; a possible D gene is TRBD1 (6 bases). Germline loops: CDR1 MNHNY, CDR2 SVGAGI (reference sequence). The CDR3 is 13 amino acids. V was clipped by 8 bases and J by 8 bases, with 18 bases between them.

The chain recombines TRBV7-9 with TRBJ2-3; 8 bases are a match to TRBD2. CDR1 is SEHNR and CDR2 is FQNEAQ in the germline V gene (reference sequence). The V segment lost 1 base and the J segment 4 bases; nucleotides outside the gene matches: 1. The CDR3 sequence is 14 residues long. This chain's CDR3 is CASSLVREADTQYF. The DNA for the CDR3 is TGTGCCAGCAGCTTAGTGCGGGAGGCAGATACGCAGTATTTT. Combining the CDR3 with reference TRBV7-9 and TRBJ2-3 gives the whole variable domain DTGVSQNPRHKITKRGQNVTFRCDPISEHNRLYWYRQTLGQGPEFLTYFQNEAQLEKSRLLSDRFSAERPKGSFSTLEIQRTEQGDSAMYLCASSLVREADTQYFGPGTRLTVL.

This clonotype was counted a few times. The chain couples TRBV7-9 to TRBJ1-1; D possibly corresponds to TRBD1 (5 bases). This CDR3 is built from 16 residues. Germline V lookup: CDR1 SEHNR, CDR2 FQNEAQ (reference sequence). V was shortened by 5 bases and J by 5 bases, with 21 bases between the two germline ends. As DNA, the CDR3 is TGTGCCAGCAGCCACGACTTGGGGAGGGGAACGACTGAAGCTTTCTTT. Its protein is CASSHDLGRGTTEAFF.

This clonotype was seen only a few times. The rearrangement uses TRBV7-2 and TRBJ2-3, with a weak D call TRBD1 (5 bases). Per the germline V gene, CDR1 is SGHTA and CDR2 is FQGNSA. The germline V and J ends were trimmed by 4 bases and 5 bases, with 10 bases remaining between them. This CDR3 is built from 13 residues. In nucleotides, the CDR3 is TGTGCCAGCAGCTGGAATCAGGGAGATACGCAGTATTTT. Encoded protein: CASSWNQGDTQYF.

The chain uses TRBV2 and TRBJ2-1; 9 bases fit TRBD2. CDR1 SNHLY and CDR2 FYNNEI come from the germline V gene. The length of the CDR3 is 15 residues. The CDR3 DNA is TGTGACTCAGCCCGCGGGGGGGCATCCTACAATGAGCAGTTCTTC. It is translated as CDSARGGASYNEQFF.

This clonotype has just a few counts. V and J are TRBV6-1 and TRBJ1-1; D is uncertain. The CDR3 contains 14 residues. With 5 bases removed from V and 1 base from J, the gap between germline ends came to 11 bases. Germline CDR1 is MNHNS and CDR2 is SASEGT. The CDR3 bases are TGTGCCAGCAGTCAAGGCCCAGGGAACACTGAAGCTTTCTTT. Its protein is CASSQGPGNTEAFF.

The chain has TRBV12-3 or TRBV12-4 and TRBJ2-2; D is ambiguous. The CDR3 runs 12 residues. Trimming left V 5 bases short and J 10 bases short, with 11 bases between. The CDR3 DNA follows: TGTGCCAGCAGTCTCAGAGCCGTGGAGCTGTTTTTT. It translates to CASSLRAVELFF.

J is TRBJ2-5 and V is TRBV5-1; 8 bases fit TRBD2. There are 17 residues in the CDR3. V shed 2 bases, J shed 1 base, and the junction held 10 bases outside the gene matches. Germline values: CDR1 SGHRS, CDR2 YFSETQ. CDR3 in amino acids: CASSFMEAGGPQETQYF. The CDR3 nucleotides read TGCGCCAGCAGCTTTATGGAGGCGGGGGGTCCCCAAGAGACCCAGTACTTC.

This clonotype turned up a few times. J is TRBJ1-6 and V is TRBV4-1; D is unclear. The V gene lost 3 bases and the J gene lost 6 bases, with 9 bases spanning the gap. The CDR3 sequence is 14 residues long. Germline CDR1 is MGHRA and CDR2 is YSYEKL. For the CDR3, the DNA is TGCGCCAGCAGCCAGAACGGTCGTAATTCACCCCTCCACTTT. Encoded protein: CASSQNGRNSPLHF.